This TCR beta chain was sequenced in a study of cytomegalovirus exposure and HLA in healthy donors. Study background: The 120 or so validation repertoires were reported in a later analysis to have been generated on the same platform as the roughly 700 first-cohort repertoires.

Remarks on this clone: Its antigen is undetermined.

Assay: immunoSEQ multiplex PCR; the TCRdb copy retains only in-frame clones and omits some. Among about 120,000 clones listed, 85% to 90% were seen once. Broader study findings: The study recorded about 150 TCR beta chains that were cytomegalovirus-associated. Rare TCR sequences dominated, though some public TCRs recurred in many donors.

Sequenced material: PBMCs. This receptor was taken from a woman aged 18-30 years in good health and CMV-seronegative.

CDR3 protein: CASSSYGGPLHF. Written as DNA, the CDR3 is TGTGCCAGCAGCTCCTACGGGGGTCCCCTCCACTTT. This sequence joins TRBV7-2 and TRBJ1-6; possibly TRBD1 for D (5 bases). V was trimmed by 4 bases and J by 13 bases, leaving 11 bases between them. This CDR3 region has 12 residues. Per germline, CDR1 SGHTA and CDR2 FQGNSA.